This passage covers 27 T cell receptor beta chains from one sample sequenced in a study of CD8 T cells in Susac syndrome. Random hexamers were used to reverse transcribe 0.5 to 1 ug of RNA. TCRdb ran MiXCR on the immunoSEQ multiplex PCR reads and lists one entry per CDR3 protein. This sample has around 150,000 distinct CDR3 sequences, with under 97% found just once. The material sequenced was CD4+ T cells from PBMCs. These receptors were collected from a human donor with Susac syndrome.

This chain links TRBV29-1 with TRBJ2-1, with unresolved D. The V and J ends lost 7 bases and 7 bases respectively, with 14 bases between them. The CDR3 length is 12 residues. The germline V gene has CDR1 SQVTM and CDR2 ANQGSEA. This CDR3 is CSAMISANEQFF. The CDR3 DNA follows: TGCAGCGCCATGATAAGCGCTAATGAGCAGTTCTTC.

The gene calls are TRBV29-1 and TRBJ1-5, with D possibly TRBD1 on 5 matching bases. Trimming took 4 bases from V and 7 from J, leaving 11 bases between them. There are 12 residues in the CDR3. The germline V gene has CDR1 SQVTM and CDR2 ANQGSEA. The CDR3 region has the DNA TGCAGCGTTGGGGGCGCAGGACAGCCCCAGCATTTT. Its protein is CSVGGAGQPQHF.

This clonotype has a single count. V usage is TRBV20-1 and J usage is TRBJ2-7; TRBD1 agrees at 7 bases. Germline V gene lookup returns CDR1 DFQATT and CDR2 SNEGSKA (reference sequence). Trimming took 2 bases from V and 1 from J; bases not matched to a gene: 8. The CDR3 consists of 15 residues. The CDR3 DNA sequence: TGCAGTGCTAGACCTAGGACAGGCGGGTCCTACGAGCAGTACTTC. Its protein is CSARPRTGGSYEQYF.

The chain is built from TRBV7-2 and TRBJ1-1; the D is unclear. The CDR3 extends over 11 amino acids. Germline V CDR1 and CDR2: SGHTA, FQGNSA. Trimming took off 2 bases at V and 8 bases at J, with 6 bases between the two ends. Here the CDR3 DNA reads TGTGCCAGCAGCTTAAAACCCGAAGCTTTCTTT. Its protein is CASSLKPEAFF.

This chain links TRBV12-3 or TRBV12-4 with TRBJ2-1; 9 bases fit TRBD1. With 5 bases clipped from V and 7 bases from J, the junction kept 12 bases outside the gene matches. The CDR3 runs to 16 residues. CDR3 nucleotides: TGTGCCAGCAGTCCTGGGACAGGGTTTTCTTCTAATGAGCAGTTCTTC. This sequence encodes CASSPGTGFSSNEQFF.

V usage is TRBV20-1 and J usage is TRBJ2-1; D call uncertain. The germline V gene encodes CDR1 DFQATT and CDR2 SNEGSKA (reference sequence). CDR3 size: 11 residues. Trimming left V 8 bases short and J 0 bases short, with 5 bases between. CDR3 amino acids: CSKGSYNEQFF. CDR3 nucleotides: TGCAGTAAGGGCTCCTACAATGAGCAGTTCTTC.

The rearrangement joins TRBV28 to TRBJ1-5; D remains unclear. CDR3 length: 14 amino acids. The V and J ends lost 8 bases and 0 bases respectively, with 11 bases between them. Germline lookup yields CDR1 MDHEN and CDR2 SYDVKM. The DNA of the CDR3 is TGTGCCAGCGTGGGGTCTTATAGCAATCAGCCCCAGCATTTT. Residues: CASVGSYSNQPQHF. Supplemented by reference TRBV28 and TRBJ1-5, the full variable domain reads DVKVTQSSRYLVKRTGEKVFLECVQDMDHENMFWYRQDPGLGLRLIYFSYDVKMKEKGDIPEGYSVSREKKERFSLILESASTNQTSMYLCASVGSYSNQPQHFGDGTRLSIL.

CDR3 sequence reads: CASSFSGRSYEQYF. The DNA of the CDR3 is TGTGCCAGCAGTTTCTCGGGCCGCTCCTACGAGCAGTACTTC. The chain couples TRBV7-2 to TRBJ2-7; D not certain. The CDR3 contains 14 residues. CDR1 is SGHTA and CDR2 is FQGNSA in the germline V gene. With 6 bases removed from V and 0 bases from J, the gap between germline ends came to 12 bases. Full variable domain (outside the CDR3, taken from reference TRBV7-2 and TRBJ2-7): GAGVSQSPSNKVTEKGKDVELRCDPISGHTALYWYRQSLGQGLEFLIYFQGNSAPDKSGLPSDRFSAERTGGSVSTLTIQRTQQEDSAVYLCASSFSGRSYEQYFGPGTRLTVT.

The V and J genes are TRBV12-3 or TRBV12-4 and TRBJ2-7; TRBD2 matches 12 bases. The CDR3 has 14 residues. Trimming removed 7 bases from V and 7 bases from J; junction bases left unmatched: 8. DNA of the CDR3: TGTGCCAGCACCCCACTAGCGGGGGGCGGTGAGCAGTACTTC. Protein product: CASTPLAGGGEQYF.

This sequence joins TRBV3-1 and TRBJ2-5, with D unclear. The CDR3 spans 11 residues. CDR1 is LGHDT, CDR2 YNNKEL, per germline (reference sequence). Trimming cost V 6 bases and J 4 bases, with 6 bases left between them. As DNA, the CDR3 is TGTGCCAGCAGGGCTGCAGAGACCCAGTACTTC. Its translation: CASRAAETQYF.

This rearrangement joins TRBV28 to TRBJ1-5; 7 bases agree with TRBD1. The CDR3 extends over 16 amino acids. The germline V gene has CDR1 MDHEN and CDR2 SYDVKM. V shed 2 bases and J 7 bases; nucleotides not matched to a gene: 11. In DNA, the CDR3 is TGTGCCAGCAGTTTAGGGGGACAGTCCAGGGGGCAGCCCCAGCATTTT. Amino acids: CASSLGGQSRGQPQHF. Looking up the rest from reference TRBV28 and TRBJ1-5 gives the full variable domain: DVKVTQSSRYLVKRTGEKVFLECVQDMDHENMFWYRQDPGLGLRLIYFSYDVKMKEKGDIPEGYSVSREKKERFSLILESASTNQTSMYLCASSLGGQSRGQPQHFGDGTRLSIL.

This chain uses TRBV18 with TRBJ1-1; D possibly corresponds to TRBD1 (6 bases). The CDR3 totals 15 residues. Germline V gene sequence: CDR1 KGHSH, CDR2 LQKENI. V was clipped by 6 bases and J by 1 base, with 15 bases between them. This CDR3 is CASSLNRAGNTEAFF. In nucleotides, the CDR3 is TGTGCCAGCTCGCTTAACAGGGCGGGGAACACTGAAGCTTTCTTT.

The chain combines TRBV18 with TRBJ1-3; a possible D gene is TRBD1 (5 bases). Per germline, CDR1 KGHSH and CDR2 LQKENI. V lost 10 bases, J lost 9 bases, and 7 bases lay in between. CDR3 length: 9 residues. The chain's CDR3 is CAIGATIYF. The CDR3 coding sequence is TGTGCCATCGGGGCCACCATATATTTT.

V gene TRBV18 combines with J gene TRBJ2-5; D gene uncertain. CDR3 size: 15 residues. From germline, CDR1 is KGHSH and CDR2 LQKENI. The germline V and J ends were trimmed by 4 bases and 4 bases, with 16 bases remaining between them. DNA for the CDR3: TGTGCCAGCTCACAAGACCCTGGCGTGGGAGAGACCCAGTACTTC. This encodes CASSQDPGVGETQYF.

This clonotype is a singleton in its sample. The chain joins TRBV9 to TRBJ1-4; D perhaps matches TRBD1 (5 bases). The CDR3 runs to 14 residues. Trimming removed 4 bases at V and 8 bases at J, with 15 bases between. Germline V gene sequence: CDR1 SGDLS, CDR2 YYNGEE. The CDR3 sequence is CASSRQRFAEKLFF. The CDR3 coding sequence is TGTGCCAGCAGCCGACAGCGTTTTGCGGAAAAACTGTTTTTT. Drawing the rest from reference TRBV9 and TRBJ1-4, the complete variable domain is DSGVTQTPKHLITATGQRVTLRCSPRSGDLSVYWYQQSLDQGLQFLIQYYNGEERAKGNILERFSAQQFPDLHSELNLSSLELGDSALYFCASSRQRFAEKLFFGSGTQLSVL.

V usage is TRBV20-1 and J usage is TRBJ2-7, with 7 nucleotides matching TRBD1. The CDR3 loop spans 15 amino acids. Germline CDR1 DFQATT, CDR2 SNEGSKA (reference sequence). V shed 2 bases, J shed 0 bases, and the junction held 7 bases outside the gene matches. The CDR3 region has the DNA TGCAGTGCTAGATCGGGACAGAGGAACTCCTACGAGCAGTACTTC. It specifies CSARSGQRNSYEQYF.

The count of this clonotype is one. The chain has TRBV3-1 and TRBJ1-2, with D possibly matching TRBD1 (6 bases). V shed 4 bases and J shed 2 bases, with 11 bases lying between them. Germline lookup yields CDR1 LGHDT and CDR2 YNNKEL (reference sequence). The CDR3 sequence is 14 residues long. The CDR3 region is CASSPFTGNYGYTF. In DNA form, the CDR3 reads TGTGCCAGCAGCCCTTTCACAGGGAACTATGGCTACACCTTC.

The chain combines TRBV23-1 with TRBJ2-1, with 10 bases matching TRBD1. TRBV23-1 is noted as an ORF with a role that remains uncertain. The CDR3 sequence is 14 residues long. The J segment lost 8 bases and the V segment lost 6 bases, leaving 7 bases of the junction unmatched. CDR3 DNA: TGCGCCAGCAGATCAGACAGGGGGCGCGATGAGCAGTTCTTC. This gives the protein CASRSDRGRDEQFF.

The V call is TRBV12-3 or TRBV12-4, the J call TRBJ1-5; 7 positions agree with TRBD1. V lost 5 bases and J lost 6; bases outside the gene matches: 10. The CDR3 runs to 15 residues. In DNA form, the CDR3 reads TGTGCCAGCAGTCAACAGGGGATCCCGGGTCAGCCCCAGCATTTT. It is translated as CASSQQGIPGQPQHF.

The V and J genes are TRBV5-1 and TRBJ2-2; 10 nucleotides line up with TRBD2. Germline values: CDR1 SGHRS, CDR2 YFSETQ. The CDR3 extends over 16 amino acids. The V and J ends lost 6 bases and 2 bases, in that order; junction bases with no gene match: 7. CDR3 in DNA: TGCGCCAGCAAATCACTAGCGGGGATCAACACCGGGGAGCTGTTTTTT. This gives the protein CASKSLAGINTGELFF.

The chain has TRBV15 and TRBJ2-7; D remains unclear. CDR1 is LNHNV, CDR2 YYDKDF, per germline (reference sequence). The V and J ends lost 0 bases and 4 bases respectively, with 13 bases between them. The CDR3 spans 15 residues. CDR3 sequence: CATSRDRPFEYEQYF. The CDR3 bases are TGTGCCACCAGCAGAGATCGGCCGTTCGAGTACGAGCAGTACTTC.

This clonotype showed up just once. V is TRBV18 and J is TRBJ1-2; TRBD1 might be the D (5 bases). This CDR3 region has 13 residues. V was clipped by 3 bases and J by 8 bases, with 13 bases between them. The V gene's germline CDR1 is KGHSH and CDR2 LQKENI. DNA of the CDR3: TGTGCCAGCTCACCGCGGCAGGGCGAAGGCTACACCTTC. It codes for CASSPRQGEGYTF.

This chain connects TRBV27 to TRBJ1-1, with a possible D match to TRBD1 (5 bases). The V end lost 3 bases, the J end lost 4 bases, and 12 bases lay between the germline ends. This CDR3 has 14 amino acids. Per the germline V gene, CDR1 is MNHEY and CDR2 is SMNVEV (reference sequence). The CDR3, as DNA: TGTGCCAGCAGTTTCGGACAACCAACCACTGAAGCTTTCTTT. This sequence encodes CASSFGQPTTEAFF.

CDR3 nucleotides: TGTGCCAGCAGCGTACGCCAAGCGGGTCCCTCCTACAATGAGCAGTTCTTC. Its translation is CASSVRQAGPSYNEQFF. V gene TRBV9 combines with J gene TRBJ2-1; a possible D gene is TRBD2 (6 bases). Trimming removed 1 base at V and 0 bases at J, with 14 bases between. In germline, CDR1 is SGDLS, CDR2 YYNGEE. CDR3 length: 17 amino acids.

CDR3 protein: CSVETWGAYTEAFF. CDR3 sequence (DNA): TGCAGCGTCGAAACCTGGGGGGCCTACACTGAAGCTTTCTTT. This chain uses TRBV29-1 with TRBJ1-1; tentatively, D is TRBD1 (6 bases). The CDR3 length is 14 residues. CDR1 SQVTM and CDR2 ANQGSEA come from the germline V gene. The ends were cut back, 6 bases at V and 3 bases at J, with 17 bases in the middle.

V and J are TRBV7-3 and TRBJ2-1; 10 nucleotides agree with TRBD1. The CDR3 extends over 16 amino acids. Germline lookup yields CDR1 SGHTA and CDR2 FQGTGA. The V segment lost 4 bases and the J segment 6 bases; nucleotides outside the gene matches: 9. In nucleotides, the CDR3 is TGTGCCAGCAGCTCAGACCGGGACAGGGGTGGCAATGAGCAGTTCTTC. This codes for CASSSDRDRGGNEQFF.

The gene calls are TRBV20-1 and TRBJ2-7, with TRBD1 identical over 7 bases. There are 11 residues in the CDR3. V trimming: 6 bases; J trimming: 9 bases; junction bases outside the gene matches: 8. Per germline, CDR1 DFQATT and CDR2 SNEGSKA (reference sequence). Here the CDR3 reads CSAGTADRQYF. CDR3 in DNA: TGCAGTGCCGGGACAGCTGATCGGCAGTACTTC.